This passage covers 10 T cell receptor beta chains from one sample sequenced in a study of vaccination effects on CD4 cells after COVID-19. The table came from immunoSEQ multiplex PCR; TCRdb's copy has only in-frame clones and leaves some out. This sample has roughly 19,000 clones, with around 76% found just once. For these receptors, no antigen is known. ViraFEST used viral peptide pools to expand antigen-specific CD4+ T cells before sequencing. Upon completion of about ten days in culture, CD4+ T cells were isolated. Having tested negative for nucleocapsid antibodies, the vaccine recipients showed no prior SARS-CoV-2 infection. The sequencing used CD4+ T cells from PBMCs cultured with HCoV-NL63 spike peptides, collected before COVID-19 vaccination. These receptors were obtained from a human donor who received a COVID-19 vaccine.

The V call is TRBV6-2 or TRBV6-3, the J call TRBJ2-3; D unresolved. This CDR3 comprises 15 residues. Germline values: CDR1 MNHEY, CDR2 SVGEGT. Trimming pared 5 bases from V and 1 base from J, leaving 13 bases between. CDR3 in DNA: TGTGCCAGCAGTCAGACATTAACAGGCACAGATACGCAGTATTTT. Protein: CASSQTLTGTDTQYF.

The chain employs TRBV30 and TRBJ2-1; 10 bases are shared with TRBD2. CDR3 length equals 19 residues. Germline values: CDR1 GTSNPN, CDR2 SVGIG (reference sequence). The junction had 16 bases not matched to a gene; V was cut back by 1 base and J by 4 bases. The CDR3 sequence: CAWSASGGAKDLLYNEQFF. CDR3 DNA sequence: TGTGCCTGGAGTGCCAGCGGGGGGGCCAAGGACCTTTTATACAATGAGCAGTTCTTC.

This clone was seen a handful of times. The chain joins TRBV30 to TRBJ1-6; no definite D call. V was cut by 4 bases and J by 7 bases, with 11 bases left in between. Germline lookup yields CDR1 GTSNPN and CDR2 SVGIG (reference sequence). The CDR3 sequence is 13 residues long. CDR3 region: CAWKEVLNSPLHF. In nucleotides, the CDR3 is TGTGCCTGGAAGGAAGTTTTGAATTCACCCCTCCACTTT.

This clone was picked up a small number of times. The chain couples TRBV18 to TRBJ2-7; 7 bases map to TRBD1. In germline, CDR1 is KGHSH, CDR2 LQKENI. Trimming cost V 2 bases and J 5 bases; bases outside gene matches: 6. This CDR3 region has 14 residues. This CDR3 is CASSPDRVRNEQYF. The CDR3 coding sequence is TGTGCCAGCTCACCAGACAGGGTTAGGAACGAGCAGTACTTC. The complete variable domain, with remaining parts taken from reference TRBV18 and TRBJ2-7, reads NAGVMQNPRHLVRRRGQEARLRCSPMKGHSHVYWYRQLPEEGLKFMVYLQKENIIDESGMPKERFSAEFPKEGPSILRIQQVVRGDSAAYFCASSPDRVRNEQYFGPGTRLTVT.

The chain joins TRBV3-1 (or the pseudogene TRBV3-2) to TRBJ2-1; 10 bases map to TRBD2. The CDR3 extends over 15 amino acids. Germline CDR1 LGHDT, CDR2 YNNKEL (reference sequence). Trimming at V came to 0 bases and at J to 12 bases, leaving 8 bases not matched to a gene. Here the CDR3 reads CASSQDIGSGRGQFF. DNA for the CDR3: TGTGCCAGCAGCCAAGATATTGGGAGCGGGAGGGGGCAGTTCTTC.

V and J are TRBV19 and TRBJ1-2; no definite D call. Germline V gene data show CDR1 as LNHDA and CDR2 as SQIVND (reference sequence). The CDR3 runs to 14 residues. The V and J ends lost 4 bases and 6 bases respectively, with 15 bases between them. CDR3 bases: TGTGCCAGTAGTAGGAGCAGTAGGTCGGATGGCTACACCTTC. It specifies CASSRSSRSDGYTF.

The chain couples TRBV6-1 to TRBJ1-2; TRBD1 agrees at 11 bases. CDR3 length: 16 amino acids. Germline CDR1 reads MNHNS; CDR2 reads SASEGT. V trimming: 2 bases; J trimming: 7 bases; junction bases outside the gene matches: 9. The CDR3 DNA reads TGTGCCAGCAGTGAACAGCCCGGACAGGGGGCGGGTGGCTACACCTTC. Its translation: CASSEQPGQGAGGYTF.

The J gene is TRBJ1-4, the V gene TRBV9; 8 bases match TRBD1. The V segment lost 3 bases and the J segment 4 bases; nucleotides outside the gene matches: 5. CDR1 is SGDLS, CDR2 YYNGEE, per germline. The CDR3 is made up of 15 amino acids. In nucleotides, the CDR3 is TGTGCCAGCAGCGGTCGGACAGGGAGTAATGAAAAACTGTTTTTT. Translated: CASSGRTGSNEKLFF.

This clone was detected a few times. The chain links TRBV5-1 to TRBJ2-7; 9 nucleotides agree with TRBD1. The CDR3 has 14 residues. Trimming removed 3 bases from V and 3 bases from J; junction bases left unmatched: 4. Germline-derived CDR1 and CDR2 are SGHRS and YFSETQ. CDR3 nucleotides: TGCGCCAGCAGCTCGGGACAGGGTTTCTACGAGCAGTACTTC. Translating it yields CASSSGQGFYEQYF.

This clone has only one observation. This chain uses TRBV27 with TRBJ1-2; TRBD1 aligns across 7 bases. CDR3 length equals 14 residues. Germline V gene sequence: CDR1 MNHEY, CDR2 SMNVEV (reference sequence). After removal of 6 bases from V and 4 bases from J, the junction contained 8 bases not matched to a gene. The CDR3 sequence: CASRERGQLYGYTF. The CDR3 bases are TGTGCCAGCAGAGAGAGGGGACAGCTCTATGGCTACACCTTC.